These 25 T cell receptor beta chains originate from one sample sequenced in a study of sequential checkpoint blockade in melanoma. Using immunoSEQ multiplex PCR, the repertoire was profiled, and TCRdb retains in-frame clones only, with some absent. Here the sample spans about 2,400 clones, roughly a fifth being singletons. As to treatment: randomized to nivolumab then ipilimumab (arm A) or the reverse (arm B). Specimen: tumor tissue (inferred from file names), collected from a patient given nivolumab and ipilimumab in sequence. Receptor source: a human donor with melanoma.

By sample share, this clone is large. The chain carries TRBV6-8 and TRBJ1-4; D is undetermined. Trimming shortened V by 6 bases and J by 10 bases, and 12 bases separated the two germline ends. The CDR3 sequence is 12 residues long. Germline V gene lookup returns CDR1 MNHGY and CDR2 SAAAGT. The CDR3 loop is CASSFAGRKLFF. DNA of the CDR3: TGTGCCAGCAGCTTTGCAGGCCGAAAACTGTTTTTT.

This clone has only a few counts. CDR3 DNA: TGCGCCAGCAGTCAACTGGGGACAGGGTGGGATGAGCAGTTCTTC. This translates into CASSQLGTGWDEQFF. The rearrangement joins TRBV23-1 to TRBJ2-1; 9 bases line up with TRBD1. TRBV23-1 is identified as an open reading frame with a role that is uncertain. The CDR3 totals 15 residues. V lost 2 bases to trimming and J lost 8 bases; unmatched junction nucleotides: 7.

This rearrangement joins TRBV19 to TRBJ1-1; D is possibly TRBD1 (5 bases). Trimming left V 5 bases short and J 11 bases short, with 18 bases between. The CDR3 totals 13 residues. Germline V lookup: CDR1 LNHDA, CDR2 SQIVND (reference sequence). The CDR3 region has the DNA TGTGCCAGTAGTCCCCCGGGGGGAGGGCTGGCTTTCTTT. This encodes CASSPPGGGLAFF. Supplemented by reference TRBV19 and TRBJ1-1, the full variable domain reads DGGITQSPKYLFRKEGQNVTLSCEQNLNHDAMYWYRQDPGQGLRLIYYSQIVNDFQKGDIAEGYSVSREKKESFPLTVTSAQKNPTAFYLCASSPPGGGLAFFGQGTRLTVV.

V is TRBV9 and J is TRBJ1-5, with D possibly matching TRBD1 (5 bases). Per germline, CDR1 SGDLS and CDR2 YYNGEE. Trimming took off 0 bases at V and 4 bases at J, with 14 bases between the two ends. The CDR3 runs to 16 residues. CDR3: CASSVGNGGRNQPQHF. For the CDR3, the DNA is TGTGCCAGCAGCGTAGGGAACGGGGGAAGGAATCAGCCCCAGCATTTT.

This clone is labeled as medium-sized. This chain uses TRBV6-8 with TRBJ2-5; a weak D match, TRBD2 (7 bases). The CDR3 spans 14 residues. CDR1 and CDR2 (germline): MNHGY, SAAAGT. Trimming left V 11 bases short and J 5 bases short, with 21 bases between. This CDR3 reads CASAGGGARETQYF. Here the CDR3 DNA reads TGTGCCTCCGCTGGAGGGGGGGCCCGGGAGACCCAGTACTTC.

DNA for the CDR3: TGTGCCAGCAGTTACTCTGTCGGGCGGGGGGGGAATACGCAGTATTTT. Translating it yields CASSYSVGRGGNTQYF. The chain uses TRBV6-8 and TRBJ2-3; TRBD2 matches at 9 bases. The CDR3 is 16 amino acids. V gave up 0 bases and J gave up 7 bases; unmatched junction bases: 8. The germline V gene has CDR1 MNHGY and CDR2 SAAAGT.

By frequency in the sample, this clone is medium-sized. The rearrangement joins TRBV11-3 to TRBJ2-1; 7 bases are shared with TRBD1. CDR1 and CDR2 from the germline V gene are SGHNT and YENEEA. Trimming cost V 1 base and J 9 bases; bases outside gene matches: 12. The CDR3 contains 16 residues. The CDR3 protein is CASSLVLPKGGGEQFF. The CDR3, as DNA: TGTGCCAGCAGCTTAGTTCTACCTAAAGGGGGCGGTGAGCAGTTCTTC.

This clone was seen a few times. The chain has TRBV6-8 and TRBJ2-5; D is unresolved. The CDR3 is made up of 17 amino acids. Trimming took off 4 bases at V and 0 bases at J, with 18 bases between the two ends. CDR1 and CDR2 (germline): MNHGY, SAAAGT. The DNA of the CDR3 is TGTGCCAGCAGTTTAGGAGCTTTCCCTTTCTACCAAGAGACCCAGTACTTC. Its protein product is CASSLGAFPFYQETQYF.

This clone is medium-sized. The gene calls are TRBV11-3 and TRBJ2-6, with D possibly matching TRBD1 (5 bases). V gave up 1 base and J gave up 0 bases, with 13 bases separating them. CDR1 is SGHNT, CDR2 YENEEA, per germline. The CDR3 has 18 residues. The CDR3, as DNA: TGTGCCAGCAGCTTAGGACGCGTGACAGCCTCTGGGGCCAACGTCCTGACTTTC. Translation gives CASSLGRVTASGANVLTF.

This clone came up a few times. The rearrangement links TRBV6-8 to TRBJ2-3, with 10 bases matching TRBD2. Germline V gene sequence: CDR1 MNHGY, CDR2 SAAAGT. The junction had 5 bases not matched to a gene; V was cut back by 5 bases and J by 3 bases. CDR3 length: 15 amino acids. CDR3 nucleotide sequence: TGTGCCAGCAGTGTCCTAGCGGGAGAAACAGATACGCAGTATTTT. This gives the protein CASSVLAGETDTQYF.

The chain has TRBV14 and TRBJ2-5; TRBD1 aligns across 7 bases. In germline, CDR1 is SGHDN, CDR2 FVKESK. The ends lost 3 bases at V and 5 bases at J; junction bases unmatched: 6. The CDR3 is made up of 14 amino acids. CDR3 DNA sequence: TGTGCCAGCAGCCATTACCAGGGGGACGAGACCCAGTACTTC. The encoded protein is CASSHYQGDETQYF.

By sample share, this clone is large. V usage is TRBV18 and J usage is TRBJ2-5; a weak D match, TRBD1 (6 bases). This CDR3 spans 15 amino acids. Germline V gene sequence: CDR1 KGHSH, CDR2 LQKENI. Trimming cost V 2 bases and J 5 bases, with 15 bases left between them. CDR3 sequence (DNA): TGTGCCAGCTCACCAAGGGCAGGGGAGTCGGAGACCCAGTACTTC. Amino acids: CASSPRAGESETQYF.

This clone came up many times. This chain joins TRBV11-3 and TRBJ2-1; 8 positions match TRBD2. Trimming removed 2 bases from V and 6 bases from J; junction bases left unmatched: 9. This CDR3 contains 16 residues. Looked up from germline, CDR1 is SGHNT and CDR2 is YENEEA. The CDR3 DNA reads TGTGCCAGCAGCTTAACTCCCGGGAGGGGTAGCAATGAGCAGTTCTTC. As protein: CASSLTPGRGSNEQFF.

This clone is labeled as medium-sized. The chain links TRBV6-8 to TRBJ1-5; TRBD1 is a possible D gene (6 bases). V was shortened by 0 bases and J by 3 bases, with 9 bases between the two germline ends. Germline-derived CDR1 and CDR2 are MNHGY and SAAAGT. This CDR3 region has 15 residues. The CDR3 DNA is TGTGCCAGCAGTTACTCAGGGGGGACCAATCAGCCCCAGCATTTT. Its translation is CASSYSGGTNQPQHF.

The chain has TRBV6-8 and TRBJ1-2; 11 nucleotides align to TRBD1. The CDR3 is made up of 16 amino acids. In germline, CDR1 is MNHGY, CDR2 SAAAGT. V shed 2 bases, J shed 4 bases, and the junction held 6 bases outside the gene matches. The CDR3 nucleotides are TGTGCCAGCAGTTACACCCGGACAGGGGGCGGCTATGGCTACACCTTC. Protein sequence: CASSYTRTGGGYGYTF.

By share, this clone ranks as medium-sized. The chain uses TRBV28 and TRBJ2-6; unclear D gene. Per germline, CDR1 MDHEN and CDR2 SYDVKM. Trimming took 8 bases from V and 0 from J, leaving 5 bases between them. The CDR3 covers 13 residues. Here the CDR3 DNA reads TGTGCCAGCGGAAGCTCTGGGGCCAACGTCCTGACTTTC. Residues: CASGSSGANVLTF.

This clone rates as medium-sized (0.01 to 0.1%). The chain employs TRBV9 and TRBJ2-7, with a tentative D call TRBD2 (6 bases). The CDR3 extends over 15 amino acids. V lost 2 bases to trimming and J lost 5 bases, with 17 bases between them. Germline CDR1 SGDLS, CDR2 YYNGEE. The CDR3: CASSVGTGEADEQYF. The CDR3 coding sequence is TGTGCCAGCAGCGTTGGGACGGGGGAGGCGGACGAGCAGTACTTC.

This clone was observed once. V and J are TRBV18 and TRBJ2-5; TRBD1 might be the D (6 bases). The CDR3 consists of 14 residues. Per the germline V gene, CDR1 is KGHSH and CDR2 is LQKENI. The ends were cut back, 3 bases at V and 4 bases at J, with 12 bases in the middle. CDR3 sequence reads: CASSPQGQRETQYF. Here the CDR3 DNA reads TGTGCCAGCTCACCCCAGGGGCAGAGAGAGACCCAGTACTTC.

V and J are TRBV6-8 and TRBJ1-4, with 8 nucleotides matching TRBD1. The CDR3 has 13 residues. Trimming removed 6 bases from V and 8 bases from J; junction bases left unmatched: 5. CDR1 and CDR2 from the germline V gene are MNHGY and SAAAGT. The CDR3 sequence: CASSWTGKEKLFF. In DNA form, the CDR3 reads TGTGCCAGCAGCTGGACAGGGAAAGAAAAACTGTTTTTT.

This clone was detected only a few times. The CDR3 nucleotides are TGTGCCAGCAGTTACCTGAACAGGGAGCCAGAGACCCAGTACTTC. Its protein product is CASSYLNREPETQYF. J is TRBJ2-5 and V is TRBV6-8; a weak D match, TRBD1 (6 bases). Between the trimmed V and J ends, which lost 2 bases and 4 bases, there was a span of 14 bases. CDR1 MNHGY and CDR2 SAAAGT come from the germline V gene. The CDR3 contains 15 residues.

The chain is built from TRBV19 and TRBJ1-5; D is unclear. Per germline, CDR1 LNHDA and CDR2 SQIVND (reference sequence). The CDR3 sequence is 12 residues long. The germline V and J ends were trimmed by 7 bases and 0 bases, with 4 bases remaining between them. The CDR3 region is CASKNSNQPQHF. For the CDR3, the DNA is TGTGCCAGTAAAAATAGCAATCAGCCCCAGCATTTT.

This chain uses TRBV11-3 with TRBJ1-3, with 12 bases identical to TRBD1. There are 19 residues in the CDR3. Unmatched junction bases numbered 10, after V lost 4 bases and J lost 0 bases. The germline V gene encodes CDR1 SGHNT and CDR2 YENEEA. CDR3 nucleotide sequence: TGTGCCAGCAGCTCCCCCGGGACAGGGGGCAATCCCTCTGGAAACACCATATATTTT. Translation: CASSSPGTGGNPSGNTIYF.

V usage is TRBV15 and J usage is TRBJ2-7; 12 nucleotides line up with TRBD2. CDR1 is LNHNV and CDR2 is YYDKDF in the germline V gene (reference sequence). This CDR3 is built from 20 residues. J gave up 5 bases and V 2 bases, and 19 bases lay outside the gene matches. CDR3 sequence (DNA): TGTGCCACCAGCAGATTCAGGGGTCTAGCGGGAGGGCCGTTGGGCCACGAGCAGTACTTC. Its protein is CATSRFRGLAGGPLGHEQYF. The variable domain in full, with the rest retrieved from reference TRBV15 and TRBJ2-7, is DAMVIQNPRYQVTQFGKPVTLSCSQTLNHNVMYWYQQKSSQAPKLLFHYYDKDFNNEADTPDNFQSRRPNTSFCFLDIRSPGLGDTAMYLCATSRFRGLAGGPLGHEQYFGPGTRLTVT.

This clone was seen repeatedly, ten times or more. The CDR3 nucleotides read TGTGCCAGCGTTATAGGAGGGGCGGGTGTCCCCTACGAGCAGTACTTC. It is translated as CASVIGGAGVPYEQYF. The J gene is TRBJ2-7, the V gene TRBV11-3; D is perhaps TRBD2 (6 bases). V was trimmed by 8 bases and J by 2 bases, leaving 22 bases between them. The germline V gene encodes CDR1 SGHNT and CDR2 YENEEA. This CDR3 comprises 16 residues.

This clone was counted between two and nine times. The chain employs TRBV19 and TRBJ2-2, with D maybe TRBD2 (5 bases). CDR1 is LNHDA and CDR2 is SQIVND in the germline V gene (reference sequence). The length of the CDR3 is 15 residues. V shed 3 bases and J shed 4 bases, with 12 bases lying between them. The CDR3 loop reads CASSISLVITGELFF. CDR3 in DNA: TGTGCCAGTAGTATTTCACTAGTAATCACCGGGGAGCTGTTTTTT.